This T cell receptor beta chain appears in the sequencing data of a study of spatial heterogeneity in lung cancer. This clonotype was counted ten times or more. Its matching antigen is unknown. Within a library made for alpha chains, this beta chain is off target, and its count is uninformative. V gave up 7 bases and J gave up 5 bases; unmatched junction bases: 6. Germline V gene lookup returns CDR1 ENHRY and CDR2 SYGVKD. The CDR3 contains 13 residues. Via MiXCR, TCRdb re-called the 5' RACE reads, giving one row per CDR3 protein. The repertoire includes fewer than 15,000 distinct CDR3 sequences, 4.5% to 7% of them detected once, and 11% sits in the top ten. Time point defined: sample taken at primary tumor resection. Whole-study findings and limits: Counts of expanded alpha and beta TCRs within tumors tracked the tumor nonsynonymous mutation count. The counts of expanded TCRs, ubiquitous and regional, tracked ubiquitous and regional nonsynonymous mutations, respectively.

The starting material was lung tumor tissue, obtained at surgery. The TCR comes from a female donor with early-stage non-small cell lung cancer. The chain uses TRBV10-3 and TRBJ1-1; 8 nucleotides align to TRBD1. The CDR3, as DNA: TGTGCCATCAAGGGACAGGTGAGGACTGAAGCTTTCTTT. This sequence encodes CAIKGQVRTEAFF.